One and the same sample provided the 30 T cell receptor beta chains below, sequenced in a study of T cell repertoires in cytomegalovirus infection. TCRdb passed the reads through MiXCR, listing each CDR3 protein once. The sample comprises 570,000 or so distinct CDR3 sequences, 40% of which are singletons, and 48% rests with the top ten. Their antigens are not known. The sample in question was cultured PBMCs, obtained from culture after CMV antigen stimulation. The origin of the receptors is a human donor in good health (CMV status not recorded). Some clones in this sample may be carry-over from other donors' samples.

V usage is TRBV11-2 and J usage is TRBJ2-7; 8 positions agree with TRBD2. The V gene's germline CDR1 is SGHAT and CDR2 FQNNGV. The CDR3 loop spans 14 amino acids. V shed 0 bases, J shed 4 bases, and the junction held 2 bases outside the gene matches. The CDR3 protein is CASSLDAGGYEQYF. The DNA for the CDR3 is TGTGCCAGCAGCTTAGACGCGGGGGGATACGAGCAGTACTTC. Full variable domain (outside the CDR3, taken from reference TRBV11-2 and TRBJ2-7): EAGVAQSPRYKIIEKRQSVAFWCNPISGHATLYWYQQILGQGPKLLIQFQNNGVVDDSQLPKDRFSAERLKGVDSTLKIQPAKLEDSAVYLCASSLDAGGYEQYFGPGTRLTVT.

There are a few counts of this clonotype. The CDR3 sequence is CASSEFGTGADQPQHF. CDR3 in DNA: TGTGCCAGCAGTGAATTTGGGACAGGGGCGGATCAGCCCCAGCATTTT. The chain uses TRBV2 and TRBJ1-5, with 10 bases matching TRBD1. This CDR3 has 16 residues. Germline values: CDR1 SNHLY, CDR2 FYNNEI. Germline trimming cut 2 bases from V and 5 bases from J; bases unmatched to any gene: 6.

Only a few counts were recorded for this clonotype. J is TRBJ2-5 and V is TRBV7-6, with D possibly being TRBD1 or TRBD2 (5 bases each). V was clipped by 3 bases and J by 4 bases, with 18 bases between them. The CDR3 contains 16 residues. Germline CDR1 reads SGHVS; CDR2 reads FNYEAQ. The CDR3 nucleotides read TGTGCCAGCAGCTTGGCAGGGAGCGGTGTGATAGAGACCCAGTACTTC. Translated: CASSLAGSGVIETQYF.

This sequence joins TRBV12-5 and TRBJ2-1; TRBD2 matches at 9 bases. The CDR3 extends over 19 amino acids. Germline CDR1 is LGHNT and CDR2 is FRNRAP. Trimming took 5 bases from V and 2 from J; bases not matched to a gene: 16. The DNA of the CDR3 is TGTGCTAGTGGTCGCAGACTAGCGGATGCCCATCTTCCCTACAATGAGCAGTTCTTC. The encoded protein is CASGRRLADAHLPYNEQFF.

The genes are TRBV6-2 or TRBV6-3 and TRBJ2-2; D is possibly TRBD2 (6 bases). CDR1 is MNHEY, CDR2 SVGEGT, per germline. V was trimmed by 10 bases and J by 5 bases, leaving 11 bases between them. This CDR3 region has 12 residues. The chain's CDR3 is CAIPGVTGELFF. CDR3 in DNA: TGTGCCATCCCGGGAGTTACCGGGGAGCTGTTTTTT.

Many counts were recorded for this clonotype. The chain is built from TRBV6-1 and TRBJ2-1, with D uncertain. Germline CDR1 and CDR2: MNHNS and SASEGT. The germline V and J ends were trimmed by 4 bases and 2 bases, with 0 bases remaining between them. The CDR3 consists of 11 residues. The CDR3 spells CASSAYNEQFF. DNA of the CDR3: TGTGCCAGCAGTGCCTACAATGAGCAGTTCTTC.

The J gene is TRBJ2-3, the V gene TRBV24-1; TRBD2 is a possible D gene (7 bases). V was clipped by 7 bases and J by 5 bases, with 18 bases between them. CDR3 length: 15 amino acids. CDR1 is KGHDR and CDR2 is SFDVKD in the germline V gene. The CDR3 loop is CATSLGGGFGDTQYF. DNA of the CDR3: TGTGCCACCAGCCTTGGGGGGGGCTTTGGAGATACGCAGTATTTT.

This clonotype was detected only a few times. Sequence at one end of the junction differs from germline and may be a read error. The chain is built from TRBV11-2 and TRBJ2-5; TRBD1 or TRBD2 may be the D gene (6 bases each). Germline values: CDR1 SGHAT, CDR2 FQNNGV. The CDR3 covers 16 residues. The CDR3 protein is CASSGQRRGTQEIQYF. CDR3 bases: TGTGCCAGCAGCGGGCAGAGGAGGGGGACGCAAGAGATCCAGTACTTC.

This sequence joins TRBV12-3 or TRBV12-4 and TRBJ1-5; a possible D gene is TRBD1 (5 bases). The CDR3 length is 15 residues. The V gene lost 3 bases and the J gene lost 6 bases, with 15 bases spanning the gap. The CDR3 DNA reads TGTGCCAGCAGTTTCCTAGGGGAGGTCAGTCAGCCCCAGCATTTT. Translation gives CASSFLGEVSQPQHF.

The genes are TRBV29-1 and TRBJ2-3, with 9 bases aligning to TRBD1. Germline lookup yields CDR1 SQVTM and CDR2 ANQGSEA. The J segment lost 4 bases and the V segment lost 7 bases, leaving 9 bases of the junction unmatched. The CDR3 has 14 residues. The DNA of the CDR3 is TGCAGCGGCACGACAGGGGGTCCGGCAGATACGCAGTATTTT. It translates to CSGTTGGPADTQYF.

This chain connects TRBV12-3 or TRBV12-4 to TRBJ1-2; TRBD1 aligns across 7 bases. After removal of 6 bases from V and 2 bases from J, the junction contained 12 bases not matched to a gene. The length of the CDR3 is 16 residues. CDR3 in DNA: TGTGCCAGCAGACCCCCGGGACAGCCAATGAACTATGGCTACACCTTC. It codes for CASRPPGQPMNYGYTF.

The rearrangement joins TRBV12-3 or TRBV12-4 to TRBJ2-5, with D possibly being TRBD1 (6 bases). Trimming stripped 6 bases from V and 3 bases from J, with 11 bases between. The CDR3 is made up of 13 amino acids. The CDR3 DNA is TGTGCCAGCAGCCGGACAGAAGAAGAGACCCAGTACTTC. Its translation is CASSRTEEETQYF.

In this sample, this clonotype turned up a few times. As DNA, the CDR3 is TGTGCCAGCACTGGATTAGCGGGAGTAAGGGCCGGGGAGCTGTTTTTT. Amino acids: CASTGLAGVRAGELFF. This rearrangement joins TRBV12-3 or TRBV12-4 to TRBJ2-2; 9 nucleotides line up with TRBD2. The J segment lost 6 bases and the V segment lost 7 bases, leaving 12 bases of the junction unmatched. The CDR3 extends over 16 amino acids.

The V and J genes are TRBV4-3 and TRBJ1-1; TRBD1 might be the D (6 bases). The germline V gene encodes CDR1 LGHNA and CDR2 YSLEER. V was clipped by 0 bases and J by 6 bases, with 17 bases between them. This CDR3 contains 16 residues. The CDR3 nucleotides read TGCGCCAGCAGCCAAGATTTGGGGGCCCGAAGGGCTGAAGCTTTCTTT. The encoded protein is CASSQDLGARRAEAFF.

J is TRBJ2-7 and V is TRBV27; D is possibly TRBD1 (5 bases). In germline, CDR1 is MNHEY, CDR2 SMNVEV (reference sequence). V lost 5 bases to trimming and J lost 3 bases, with 20 bases between them. The CDR3 runs 16 residues. The CDR3 DNA reads TGTGCCAGCAGTCCTGGCGCCCAATCGGACAACTACGAGCAGTACTTC. Translating it yields CASSPGAQSDNYEQYF.

The CDR3 nucleotides read TGCGCCAGCAGCTTGGAGGCCGTTACTTATGGCTACACCTTC. This sequence encodes CASSLEAVTYGYTF. The chain joins TRBV5-1 to TRBJ1-2; D gene ambiguous. CDR3 length: 14 residues. CDR1 and CDR2 from the germline V gene are SGHRS and YFSETQ. Trimming removed 0 bases from V and 5 bases from J, with 11 bases in between.

This clonotype has a handful of counts. The gene calls are TRBV7-9 and TRBJ2-6; D is ambiguous. CDR1 is SEHNR, CDR2 FQNEAQ, per germline (reference sequence). This CDR3 spans 18 amino acids. V dropped 5 bases and J dropped 0 bases, with 17 bases sitting between them. DNA for the CDR3: TGTGCCAGCAGCCCCTTTGGGCAGTCAAGCTCTGGGGCCAACGTCCTGACTTTC. It yields the protein CASSPFGQSSSGANVLTF.

V and J are TRBV29-1 and TRBJ2-1, with D possibly matching TRBD2 (5 bases). V was pared by 6 bases and J by 10 bases, with 22 bases between. Germline V gene lookup returns CDR1 SQVTM and CDR2 ANQGSEA. The CDR3 spans 14 residues. CDR3 loop: CSVAHRLLVREQFF. DNA of the CDR3: TGCAGCGTCGCCCACCGATTACTAGTGCGCGAGCAGTTCTTC.

This clonotype was counted between two and nine times. CDR3 bases: TGTGCCAGCAGTTTAATTGGGGGATCCAATCAGCCCCAGCATTTT. It is translated as CASSLIGGSNQPQHF. The chain carries TRBV12-3 or TRBV12-4 and TRBJ1-5, with D maybe TRBD1 (5 bases). This CDR3 comprises 15 residues. Trimming took 2 bases from V and 3 from J, leaving 11 bases between them.

There are a few counts of this clonotype. This chain connects TRBV7-2 to TRBJ1-2; no definite D call. The CDR3 length is 14 residues. Per the germline V gene, CDR1 is SGHTA and CDR2 is FQGNSA. The V end lost 5 bases, the J end lost 5 bases, and 15 bases lay between the germline ends. The CDR3 region is CASSPGNAAYGYTF. In DNA form, the CDR3 reads TGTGCCAGCAGCCCCGGGAACGCTGCGTATGGCTACACCTTC.

V and J are TRBV7-6 and TRBJ1-4; D might be TRBD1 (5 bases). This CDR3 region has 14 residues. Between the trimmed V and J ends, which lost 5 bases and 9 bases, there was a span of 16 bases. Germline V gives CDR1 SGHVS, CDR2 FNYEAQ. Written as DNA, the CDR3 is TGTGCCAGCAGCATAACCGGGACCCCCCAAAAACTGTTTTTT. It yields the protein CASSITGTPQKLFF. The full variable domain, its missing parts supplied by reference TRBV7-6 and TRBJ1-4, is GAGVSQSPRYKVTKRGQDVALRCDPISGHVSLYWYRQALGQGPEFLTYFNYEAQQDKSGLPNDRFSAERPEGSISTLTIQRTEQRDSAMYRCASSITGTPQKLFFGSGTQLSVL.

This clonotype showed up just a few times. V is TRBV7-2 and J is TRBJ2-3; 8 positions agree with TRBD1. The CDR3 runs to 18 residues. Germline V gene sequence: CDR1 SGHTA, CDR2 FQGNSA. With V trimmed by 5 bases and J by 1 base, 14 bases remained unmatched. The CDR3 nucleotides are TGTGCCAGCAGCCACGGGACAGGCTCGTTCACCGGCACAGATACGCAGTATTTT. Translated, it gives CASSHGTGSFTGTDTQYF.

This rearrangement joins TRBV7-2 to TRBJ2-7; 8 bases align to TRBD2. The length of the CDR3 is 14 residues. Germline loops: CDR1 SGHTA, CDR2 FQGNSA. Trimming removed 4 bases from V and 4 bases from J; junction bases left unmatched: 6. The CDR3: CASSSTSGLYEQYF. The CDR3 nucleotides read TGTGCCAGCAGCTCAACTAGCGGACTTTACGAGCAGTACTTC. Based on the CDR3 plus reference TRBV7-2 and TRBJ2-7, the full variable domain is GAGVSQSPSNKVTEKGKDVELRCDPISGHTALYWYRQSLGQGLEFLIYFQGNSAPDKSGLPSDRFSAERTGGSVSTLTIQRTQQEDSAVYLCASSSTSGLYEQYFGPGTRLTVT.

This clonotype was seen a handful of times. This chain links TRBV11-2 with TRBJ2-7, with D possibly matching TRBD1 (7 bases). This CDR3 comprises 16 residues. The ends were cut back, 2 bases at V and 4 bases at J, with 18 bases in the middle. Germline CDR1 is SGHAT and CDR2 is FQNNGV. The chain's CDR3 is CASSLFRVGGQYEQYF. The CDR3 DNA reads as TGTGCCAGCAGCTTATTTCGGGTCGGGGGACAGTACGAGCAGTACTTC.

This clonotype came up a few times. V usage is TRBV2 and J usage is TRBJ1-4, with D possibly being TRBD1 (6 bases). The germline V gene encodes CDR1 SNHLY and CDR2 FYNNEI. V dropped 1 base and J dropped 8 bases, with 8 bases sitting between them. The CDR3 has 13 amino acids. In nucleotides, the CDR3 is TGTGCCAGCAGTGAAGAAGGGACAGAAAAACTGTTTTTT. It codes for CASSEEGTEKLFF.

This chain joins TRBV20-1 and TRBJ2-5, with 9 positions matching TRBD1. The germline CDR1 and CDR2 sequences are DFQATT and SNEGSKA (reference sequence). This CDR3 has 16 residues. Trimming removed 4 bases from V and 5 bases from J; junction bases left unmatched: 14. For the CDR3, the DNA is TGCAGTGCTACTTCGTTAACAGGGGGCTACGACGAGACCCAGTACTTC. Its protein is CSATSLTGGYDETQYF.

The chain has TRBV11-3 and TRBJ1-1; D is ambiguous. The CDR3 covers 13 residues. V was cut by 5 bases and J by 3 bases, with 10 bases left in between. The germline V gene has CDR1 SGHNT and CDR2 YENEEA. This chain's CDR3 is CASSVTVDTEAFF. In nucleotides, the CDR3 is TGTGCCAGCAGCGTTACAGTGGACACTGAAGCTTTCTTT.

This clonotype was observed at least ten times. The chain joins TRBV7-2 to TRBJ2-2; D gene uncertain. This CDR3 has 14 residues. V lost 3 bases and J 5 bases, leaving 10 bases between the germline ends. Germline V gene lookup returns CDR1 SGHTA and CDR2 FQGNSA. CDR3 nucleotides: TGTGCCAGCAGCTTGATAGAGTGGACCGGGGAGCTGTTTTTT. Translating gives CASSLIEWTGELFF.

There are a few counts of this clonotype. V and J are TRBV6-6 and TRBJ2-5, with D possibly being TRBD2 (6 bases). The germline V gene encodes CDR1 MNHNY and CDR2 SVGAGI (reference sequence). The CDR3 has 15 amino acids. V lost 6 bases to trimming and J lost 5 bases, with 19 bases between them. The CDR3: CASSGNPGVGETQYF. CDR3 sequence (DNA): TGTGCCAGCAGCGGGAATCCGGGAGTCGGCGAGACCCAGTACTTC.

The J gene is TRBJ1-6, the V gene TRBV28; D gene uncertain. The CDR3 loop spans 11 amino acids. Trimming removed 7 bases from V and 6 bases from J, with 4 bases in between. Germline loops: CDR1 MDHEN, CDR2 SYDVKM. For the CDR3, the DNA is TGTGCCAGCACCTCTAATTCACCCCTCCACTTT. Protein product: CASTSNSPLHF. Full variable domain (rest looked up from reference TRBV28 and TRBJ1-6): DVKVTQSSRYLVKRTGEKVFLECVQDMDHENMFWYRQDPGLGLRLIYFSYDVKMKEKGDIPEGYSVSREKKERFSLILESASTNQTSMYLCASTSNSPLHFGNGTRLTVT.